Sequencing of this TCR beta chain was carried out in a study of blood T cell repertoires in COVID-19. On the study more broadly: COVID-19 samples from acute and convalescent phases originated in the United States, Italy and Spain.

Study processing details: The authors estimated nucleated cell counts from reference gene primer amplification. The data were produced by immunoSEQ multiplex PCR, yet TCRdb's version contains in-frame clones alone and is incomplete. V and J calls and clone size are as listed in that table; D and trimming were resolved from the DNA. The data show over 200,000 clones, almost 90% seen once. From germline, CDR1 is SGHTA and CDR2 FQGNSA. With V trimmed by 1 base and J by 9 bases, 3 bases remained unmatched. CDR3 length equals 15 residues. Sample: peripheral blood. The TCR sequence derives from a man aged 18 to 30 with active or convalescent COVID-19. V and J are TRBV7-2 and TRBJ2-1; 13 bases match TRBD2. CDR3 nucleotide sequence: TGTGCCAGCAGCTTAGTGCGGACTAGCGGGAGTGAGCAGTTCTTC. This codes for CASSLVRTSGSEQFF.